The 19 T cell receptor beta chains below all came from one sample that was sequenced in a study of neurological immune-mediated disorders. TCRdb analysed the 5' RACE reads with MiXCR anew, one entry per CDR3 protein. The data contain about 58,000 distinct CDR3 sequences, 3% to 4% of them singletons. The sequenced sample was PBMCs. These receptor sequences come from a woman aged 55-69 years with multiple sclerosis.

This clonotype has ten or more counts. V usage is TRBV20-1 and J usage is TRBJ2-3; 7 bases align to TRBD2. Germline lookup yields CDR1 DFQATT and CDR2 SNEGSKA (reference sequence). The ends lost 3 bases at V and 0 bases at J; junction bases unmatched: 6. The CDR3 contains 15 residues. The CDR3 protein is CSARGTGGSTDTQYF. CDR3 sequence (DNA): TGCAGTGCTAGGGGTACCGGGGGGAGCACAGATACGCAGTATTTT.

In its sample, this clonotype was seen many times. CDR3 DNA sequence: TGCGCCAGCAGCTTGGGGCCGTTGAACGCGGAGACCCAGTACTTC. Residues: CASSLGPLNAETQYF. The V call is TRBV5-1, the J call TRBJ2-5, with D hard to call. Germline loops: CDR1 SGHRS, CDR2 YFSETQ. With 0 bases removed from V and 5 bases from J, the gap between germline ends came to 14 bases. This CDR3 has 15 residues.

The sample holds many counts of this clonotype. The chain carries TRBV20-1 and TRBJ2-5, with 7 bases lining up with TRBD1. Germline V gene sequence: CDR1 DFQATT, CDR2 SNEGSKA (reference sequence). V was clipped by 0 bases and J by 1 base; unmatched bases: 5. This CDR3 is 15 amino acids long. In DNA form, the CDR3 reads TGCAGTGCTAGAGATAAAAACAGGGGCCAAGAGACCCAGTACTTC. Its protein product is CSARDKNRGQETQYF.

This clonotype was picked up many times. The gene calls are TRBV4-3 and TRBJ1-5; maybe TRBD1 (6 bases). V lost 0 bases and J lost 4, with 13 bases in between. The CDR3 totals 16 residues. Germline CDR1 reads LGHNA; CDR2 reads YSLEER. The CDR3 nucleotides read TGCGCCAGCAGCCAAGAATGGGCACAGGGTAATCAGCCCCAGCATTTT. Translating it yields CASSQEWAQGNQPQHF.

This clonotype was detected many times. The chain joins TRBV7-9 to TRBJ1-2, with 8 nucleotides matching TRBD1. This CDR3 region has 14 residues. After removal of 5 bases from V and 8 bases from J, the junction contained 10 bases not matched to a gene. Germline V gene lookup returns CDR1 SEHNR and CDR2 FQNEAQ (reference sequence). CDR3 nucleotide sequence: TGTGCCAGCAGCCCCCCGGGCGCAGGGGGCGGCTACACCTTC. It encodes CASSPPGAGGGYTF.

Many counts were recorded for this clonotype. The J gene is TRBJ2-7, the V gene TRBV29-1, with 8 bases fitting TRBD1. V lost 5 bases and J lost 3; bases outside the gene matches: 6. The CDR3 is 13 residues long. Germline V CDR1 and CDR2: SQVTM, ANQGSEA. CDR3 bases: TGCAGCGTTTGGTGGGGACAGGACTACGAGCAGTACTTC. Amino acid sequence: CSVWWGQDYEQYF.

This clonotype was recorded at least ten times. The genes are TRBV28 and TRBJ1-6; D is unresolved. Looked up from germline, CDR1 is MDHEN and CDR2 is SYDVKM. The CDR3 runs 13 residues. Trimming stripped 2 bases from V and 6 bases from J, with 5 bases between. The CDR3 coding sequence is TGTGCCAGCAGTTTAGGAAGTAATTCACCCCTCCACTTT. Amino acids: CASSLGSNSPLHF.

This clonotype has at least ten counts. The chain uses TRBV7-3 and TRBJ2-1, with D hard to call. The CDR3 has 16 amino acids. The V end was cut by 5 bases, the J end by 0 bases, with 14 bases between. In germline, CDR1 is SGHTA, CDR2 FQGTGA. The CDR3 sequence is CASSDSGFSSYNEQFF. CDR3 coding DNA: TGTGCCAGCAGCGACTCAGGCTTTAGCTCCTACAATGAGCAGTTCTTC.

This clonotype has at least ten counts. The V gene is TRBV5-1, the J gene TRBJ2-1; 10 bases are a match to TRBD2. With 1 base clipped from V and 6 bases from J, the junction kept 10 bases outside the gene matches. CDR3 length equals 17 residues. Germline CDR1 is SGHRS and CDR2 is YFSETQ. CDR3 protein: CASSLSIGASGGNEQFF. The CDR3 DNA follows: TGCGCCAGCAGCTTGTCAATTGGGGCTAGCGGGGGCAATGAGCAGTTCTTC. Full variable domain (outside the CDR3, taken from reference TRBV5-1 and TRBJ2-1): KAGVTQTPRYLIKTRGQQVTLSCSPISGHRSVSWYQQTPGQGLQFLFEYFSETQRNKGNFPGRFSGRQFSNSRSEMNVSTLELGDSALYLCASSLSIGASGGNEQFFGPGTRLTVL.

Ten or more counts support this clonotype. This sequence joins TRBV7-3 and TRBJ2-1; D uncertain. The CDR3 is made up of 16 amino acids. V shed 2 bases and J shed 5 bases, with 16 bases lying between them. CDR1 is SGHTA, CDR2 FQGTGA, per germline. In nucleotides, the CDR3 is TGTGCCAGCAGCTTATTCCGGGTCCTTAAAAACAATGAGCAGTTCTTC. Translation: CASSLFRVLKNNEQFF.

At least ten counts were recorded for this clonotype. The chain employs TRBV15 and TRBJ2-5; D gene ambiguous. V lost 5 bases and J 8 bases, leaving 9 bases between the germline ends. The CDR3 sequence is 11 residues long. Germline V lookup: CDR1 LNHNV, CDR2 YYDKDF (reference sequence). DNA for the CDR3: TGTGCCACCAGCGACATGGAAACCCAGTACTTC. This gives the protein CATSDMETQYF.

As concerns this clonotype: The conserved phenylalanine or tryptophan is not found at the CDR3 terminus, so this likely reflects a read error. The chain uses TRBV15 and TRBJ1-2; 7 bases match TRBD1. V shed 5 bases and J 4 bases; nucleotides not matched to a gene: 10. From germline, CDR1 is LNHNV and CDR2 YYDKDF (reference sequence). CDR3 length equals 15 residues. The CDR3 reads CATSPEAGQTYGYTL. As DNA, the CDR3 is TGTGCCACCAGCCCGGAGGCGGGACAGACCTATGGCTACACCCTC.

This clonotype came up many times. The chain uses TRBV7-3 and TRBJ2-7; TRBD2 aligns across 9 bases. This CDR3 has 16 residues. Germline loops: CDR1 SGHTA, CDR2 FQGTGA. V trimming: 0 bases; J trimming: 5 bases; junction bases outside the gene matches: 8. CDR3 nucleotide sequence: TGTGCCAGCAGCTTAACGTACGGTAGCGGGAGCCACGAGCAGTACTTC. It is translated as CASSLTYGSGSHEQYF.

This clonotype was recorded many times. The chain combines TRBV29-1 with TRBJ2-1; TRBD2 agrees at 7 bases. The CDR3 spans 15 residues. Germline CDR1 SQVTM, CDR2 ANQGSEA. Trimming removed 2 bases from V and 12 bases from J; junction bases left unmatched: 16. Here the CDR3 reads CSVELDLAEITRQFF. The CDR3 DNA is TGCAGCGTTGAACTGGATCTAGCGGAAATAACACGGCAGTTCTTC.

Many counts were recorded for this clonotype. The genes are TRBV7-3 and TRBJ2-1; D is unresolved. Looked up from germline, CDR1 is SGHTA and CDR2 is FQGTGA. The length of the CDR3 is 15 residues. The ends were cut back, 1 base at V and 0 bases at J, with 7 bases in the middle. The CDR3 DNA reads TGTGCCAGCAGCTTAAGTGTAGGCTCCTACAATGAGCAGTTCTTC. Amino acids: CASSLSVGSYNEQFF.

In its sample, this clonotype was seen many times. V is TRBV11-2 and J is TRBJ1-2; no definite D call. With 5 bases removed from V and 1 base from J, the gap between germline ends came to 2 bases. The CDR3 spans 11 residues. CDR1 SGHAT and CDR2 FQNNGV come from the germline V gene. Here the CDR3 reads CASSRNYGYTF. In DNA form, the CDR3 reads TGTGCCAGCAGCCGTAACTATGGCTACACCTTC. Combining the CDR3 with reference TRBV11-2 and TRBJ1-2 gives the whole variable domain EAGVAQSPRYKIIEKRQSVAFWCNPISGHATLYWYQQILGQGPKLLIQFQNNGVVDDSQLPKDRFSAERLKGVDSTLKIQPAKLEDSAVYLCASSRNYGYTFGSGTRLTVV.

With respect to this clonotype: A much larger clone is a single base away; this may be a read error. The chain joins TRBV28 to TRBJ1-1; D is possibly TRBD1 (6 bases). The CDR3 totals 12 residues. In germline, CDR1 is MDHEN, CDR2 SYDVKM. The CDR3 sequence is CDSSFSRGKAFF. CDR3 bases: TGTGACAGCAGTTTCAGCAGGGGTAAAGCTTTCTTT.

This clonotype has ten or more counts. V is TRBV12-3 or TRBV12-4 and J is TRBJ2-2; D may be TRBD1 or TRBD2 (5 bases each). V lost 2 bases, J lost 6 bases, and 10 bases lay in between. The length of the CDR3 is 14 residues. The CDR3 loop is CASSLRGQPGELFF. For the CDR3, the DNA is TGTGCCAGCAGTTTACGGGGCCAACCCGGGGAGCTGTTTTTT.

This clonotype was recorded at least ten times. The rearrangement uses TRBV4-1 and TRBJ2-2; 9 bases fit TRBD1. Trimming cost V 1 base and J 4 bases; bases outside gene matches: 4. The CDR3 is made up of 16 amino acids. Germline V CDR1 and CDR2: MGHRA, YSYEKL. The CDR3 is CASSQVQGASTGELFF. CDR3 sequence (DNA): TGCGCCAGCAGCCAAGTACAGGGGGCAAGCACCGGGGAGCTGTTTTTT.